A single sample gave rise to the 8 T cell receptor beta chains below, sequenced in a study of blood T cells in healthy people across ages. A second PCR of 7 to 11 cycles used a sample-barcoded 5' primer and a J-beta primer mix. Each CDR3 protein gets one entry after TCRdb re-called the 5' RACE reads with MiXCR. The sample shows 800,000 or so distinct CDR3 sequences, 46% of them seen only once. The source material was blood. These receptors were taken from an elderly man in good health.

The chain uses TRBV29-1 and TRBJ1-1, with 8 bases aligning to TRBD1. The ends lost 1 base at V and 4 bases at J; junction bases unmatched: 5. From germline, CDR1 is SQVTM and CDR2 ANQGSEA. This CDR3 has 14 residues. The CDR3 nucleotides are TGCAGCGTTGAAGGGGCAGGGGGCCCCACTGAAGCTTTCTTT. Protein product: CSVEGAGGPTEAFF. The whole variable domain, filled in from reference TRBV29-1 and TRBJ1-1, reads SAVISQKPSRDICQRGTSLTIQCQVDSQVTMMFWYRQQPGQSLTLIATANQGSEATYESGFVIDKFPISRPNLTFSTLTVSNMSPEDSSIYLCSVEGAGGPTEAFFGQGTRLTVV.

This clonotype was picked up one time. V usage is TRBV3-1 and J usage is TRBJ2-7, with D uncertain. This CDR3 comprises 15 residues. Trimming left V 2 bases short and J 2 bases short, with 13 bases between. Germline V gene data show CDR1 as LGHDT and CDR2 as YNNKEL (reference sequence). CDR3 nucleotide sequence: TGTGCCAGCAGCCAAAGTTCGACAAACGCCTACGAGCAGTACTTC. This encodes CASSQSSTNAYEQYF.

The chain recombines TRBV29-1 with TRBJ1-4, with no clear D. Germline V CDR1 and CDR2: SQVTM, ANQGSEA. The CDR3 has 12 residues. V lost 5 bases and J 3 bases, leaving 7 bases between the germline ends. CDR3 sequence: CSVQVSNEKLFF. The DNA for the CDR3 is TGCAGCGTTCAGGTGTCTAATGAAAAACTGTTTTTT. Based on the CDR3 plus reference TRBV29-1 and TRBJ1-4, the full variable domain is SAVISQKPSRDICQRGTSLTIQCQVDSQVTMMFWYRQQPGQSLTLIATANQGSEATYESGFVIDKFPISRPNLTFSTLTVSNMSPEDSSIYLCSVQVSNEKLFFGSGTQLSVL.

This chain links TRBV20-1 with TRBJ1-5; D is undetermined. The CDR3 is 13 amino acids. Between the trimmed V and J ends, which lost 5 bases and 0 bases, there was a span of 8 bases. Germline assignment: CDR1 DFQATT and CDR2 SNEGSKA (reference sequence). The DNA of the CDR3 is TGCAGTGCTTTCGATTATAGCAATCAGCCCCAGCATTTT. It specifies CSAFDYSNQPQHF.

This rearrangement joins TRBV5-4 to TRBJ2-1; TRBD1 might be the D (5 bases). Deletions cut 4 bases from V and 2 bases from J, with 13 bases between. The germline CDR1 and CDR2 sequences are SGHNT and YYREEE (reference sequence). The CDR3 runs to 15 residues. CDR3 nucleotide sequence: TGTGCCAGCAGCCTGACTGAACAGGCCTACAATGAGCAGTTCTTC. It encodes CASSLTEQAYNEQFF.

CDR3 in DNA: TGTGCCAGCACCTCGGGGCGGAGCACAGATACGCAGTATTTT. It codes for CASTSGRSTDTQYF. The chain links TRBV9 to TRBJ2-3, with D perhaps given as TRBD1 or TRBD2 (5 bases each). CDR1 and CDR2 from the germline V gene are SGDLS and YYNGEE. CDR3 length: 14 amino acids. Deletions cut 6 bases from V and 0 bases from J, with 11 bases between. Supplemented by reference TRBV9 and TRBJ2-3, the full variable domain reads DSGVTQTPKHLITATGQRVTLRCSPRSGDLSVYWYQQSLDQGLQFLIQYYNGEERAKGNILERFSAQQFPDLHSELNLSSLELGDSALYFCASTSGRSTDTQYFGPGTRLTVL.

A few counts support this clonotype. The DNA of the CDR3 is TGCAGCGTTGAAACTGGGGGAGGTGAAAAACTGTTTTTT. Residues: CSVETGGGEKLFF. The chain links TRBV29-1 to TRBJ1-4, with a weak D call TRBD1 (5 bases). Germline lookup yields CDR1 SQVTM and CDR2 ANQGSEA. V was shortened by 2 bases and J by 7 bases, with 11 bases between the two germline ends. The CDR3 runs to 13 residues.

This clonotype was detected only a few times. The chain carries TRBV7-2 and TRBJ2-7; 13 bases match TRBD2. Germline values: CDR1 SGHTA, CDR2 FQGNSA. V dropped 5 bases and J dropped 5; count of bases not matched to a gene: 6. CDR3 length equals 15 residues. CDR3 sequence (DNA): TGTGCCAGCAGCGCGAGACTAGCGGGGGGCCACGAGCAGTACTTC. Encoded protein: CASSARLAGGHEQYF.